The clone carrying this T cell receptor (beta chain) came up a few times. The data are from a study of blood T cell repertoires in COVID-19. Generated by immunoSEQ multiplex PCR, the TCRdb table keeps only in-frame clones and is missing some. The table records about 64,000 clones, roughly 82% of them present only once. This CDR3 spans 15 amino acids. With 6 bases removed from V and 0 bases from J, the gap between germline ends came to 13 bases. Germline values: CDR1 SEHNR, CDR2 FQNEAQ (reference sequence). What was sequenced was peripheral blood. The chain links TRBV7-9 to TRBJ2-3; D uncertain. The receptor was derived from a woman aged 55 to 70 with acute or convalescent COVID-19. The CDR3, as DNA: TGTGCCAGCAGATGGAGTATCACTAGCACAGATACGCAGTATTTT. Protein product: CASRWSITSTDTQYF.